Listed here are 3 T cell receptor beta chains from one sample, sequenced in a study of blood T cell repertoires in COVID-19. Assay: immunoSEQ multiplex PCR; the TCRdb copy retains only in-frame clones and omits some. The data show around 100,000 clones, with roughly 84% seen just once and roughly 2% held by the top ten. Sequences were obtained from peripheral blood. The receptor set was obtained from a man aged 70 or older with active or convalescent COVID-19.

This clone was seen once. The chain carries TRBV27 and TRBJ2-1; possible D gene TRBD1, 6 bases. CDR1 is MNHEY, CDR2 SMNVEV, per germline (reference sequence). V dropped 1 base and J dropped 8 bases, with 9 bases sitting between them. The CDR3 consists of 13 residues. CDR3 bases: TGTGCCAGCAGTTTATGGCCAGGGGATGAGCAGTTCTTC. Protein product: CASSLWPGDEQFF.

The chain employs TRBV6-5 and TRBJ2-2, with a possible D match to TRBD1 (5 bases). This CDR3 region has 15 residues. Germline lookup yields CDR1 MNHEY and CDR2 SVGAGI. V was clipped by 7 bases and J by 3 bases, with 15 bases between them. In nucleotides, the CDR3 is TGTGCCAGCATACTGGGTCAGGGCGACACCGGGGAGCTGTTTTTT. Amino acid sequence: CASILGQGDTGELFF.

The chain joins TRBV2 to TRBJ2-7, with D maybe TRBD1 (5 bases). V lost 5 bases and J lost 5, with 16 bases in between. Germline V gives CDR1 SNHLY, CDR2 FYNNEI. The CDR3 is 14 amino acids. CDR3: CASSTAGLADEQYF. The CDR3 DNA is TGTGCCAGCAGTACCGCAGGGTTGGCCGACGAGCAGTACTTC.